These T cell receptor beta chains were read from a single sample in a study of T cell responses to AZD1222 COVID-19 vaccine. Produced via immunoSEQ multiplex PCR; TCRdb's table is partial and in-frame only. The sample carries around 56,000 clones, roughly 90% recorded once. The material sequenced was peripheral blood, taken 28 days after the second AZD1222 dose. Receptors were obtained from an adult who received the AZD1222 COVID-19 vaccine. The CDR3 runs from the conserved cysteine through the conserved F or W. Fields, in order: CDR3 length, J gene, clone size, V gene, D gene, CDR3 protein, CDR3 DNA. D genes are given only for firm matches. For some rows the clone size is stated as once, few or many, or as a class when expanded; others skip it.

>14|TRBJ1-5|.|TRBV6-2/TRBV6-3|TRBD1
CASSPNRGGQPQHF
TGTGCCAGCAGTCCGAACAGGGGCGGTCAGCCCCAGCATTTT
>15|TRBJ2-1|.|TRBV5-1|TRBD2
CASRDTGTSGIEQFF
TGCGCCAGCAGGGATACCGGGACTAGCGGGATTGAGCAGTTCTTC
>13|TRBJ2-1|.|TRBV30|.
CAWESSSRLGQFF
TGTGCCTGGGAGTCGAGTTCACGACTAGGACAGTTCTTC
>14|TRBJ1-5|.|TRBV3-1/TRBV3-2|TRBD1
CASSRDRGNQPQHF
TGTGCCAGCAGTCGGGACAGGGGCAATCAGCCCCAGCATTTT
>15|TRBJ2-2|few|TRBV19|.
CASSQDFANTGELFF
TGTGCCAGTAGCCAGGATTTCGCGAACACCGGGGAGCTGTTTTTT
>15|TRBJ2-2|few|TRBV7-9|TRBD1
CASSPGTGDNGELFF
TGTGCCAGCAGCCCCGGGACAGGGGACAACGGGGAGCTGTTTTTT
>12|TRBJ1-5|.|TRBV7-9|.
CASSLARQPQHF
TGTGCCAGCAGCTTAGCGAGGCAGCCCCAGCATTTT
>13|TRBJ1-2|once|TRBV24-1|.
CATSDPGTYGYTF
TGTGCCACCAGTGATCCTGGGACTTATGGCTACACCTTC
>17|TRBJ2-3|.|TRBV6-1|TRBD2
CASSDPPGTSGTDTQYF
TGTGCCAGCAGTGACCCACCCGGGACTAGTGGAACAGATACGCAGTATTTT
>14|TRBJ2-7|.|TRBV6-2/TRBV6-3|.
CASSGGMPSYEQYF
TGTGCCAGCAGCGGCGGGATGCCCTCCTACGAGCAGTACTTC
>15|TRBJ2-3|.|TRBV7-2|.
CASSFRAGPTDTQYF
TGTGCCAGCAGCTTCCGGGCGGGACCCACAGATACGCAGTATTTT
>14|TRBJ2-7|.|TRBV2|TRBD2
CASAAGTAEHEQYF
TGTGCCAGCGCAGCGGGGACTGCGGAACACGAGCAGTACTTC
>14|TRBJ1-2|.|TRBV29-1|.
CSVEEQDLNYGYTF
TGCAGCGTTGAAGAGCAGGACCTTAACTATGGCTACACCTTC
>17|TRBJ2-1|.|TRBV7-8|TRBD2
CASSLLGLAGSYNEQFF
TGTGCCAGCAGCTTACTGGGGCTAGCGGGCTCCTACAATGAGCAGTTCTTC
>18|TRBJ2-3|.|TRBV11-2|TRBD2
CASSAHAGLAGVPDTQYF
TGTGCCAGCAGCGCACATGCAGGACTAGCGGGAGTTCCAGATACGCAGTATTTT
>13|TRBJ2-3|.|TRBV28|.
CASVRGSTDTQYF
TGTGCCAGCGTGAGAGGGAGCACAGATACGCAGTATTTT
>15|TRBJ2-1|.|TRBV5-1|.
CASKGVVSSYNEQFF
TGCGCCAGCAAGGGGGTGGTGAGCTCCTACAATGAGCAGTTCTTC
>13|TRBJ1-1|.|TRBV18|.
CASSLLRDTEAFF
TGTGCCAGCTCACTTTTAAGGGACACTGAAGCTTTCTTT
>16|TRBJ1-2|.|TRBV10-3|TRBD1
CAISITTGTERGGYTF
TGTGCCATCAGTATTACGACCGGGACAGAGCGTGGCGGCTACACCTTC
>16|TRBJ1-6|.|TRBV6-1|.
CASSEKGYRDNSPLHF
TGTGCCAGCAGTGAAAAGGGGTATCGGGATAATTCACCCCTCCACTTT